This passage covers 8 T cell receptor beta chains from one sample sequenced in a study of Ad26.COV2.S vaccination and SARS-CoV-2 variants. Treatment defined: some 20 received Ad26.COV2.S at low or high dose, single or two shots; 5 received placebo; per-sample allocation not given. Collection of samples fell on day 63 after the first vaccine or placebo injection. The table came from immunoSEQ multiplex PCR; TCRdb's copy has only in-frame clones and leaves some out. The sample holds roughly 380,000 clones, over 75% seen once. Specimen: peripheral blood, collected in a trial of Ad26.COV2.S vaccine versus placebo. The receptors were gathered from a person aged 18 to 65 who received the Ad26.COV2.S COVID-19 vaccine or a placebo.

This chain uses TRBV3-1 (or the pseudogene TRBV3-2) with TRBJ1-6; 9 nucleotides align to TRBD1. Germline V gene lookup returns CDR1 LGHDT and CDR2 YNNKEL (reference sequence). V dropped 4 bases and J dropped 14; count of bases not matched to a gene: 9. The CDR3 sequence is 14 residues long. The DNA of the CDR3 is TGTGCCAGCAGCCCTTGGGACAGGGCCACGTCCCTCCACTTT. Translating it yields CASSPWDRATSLHF.

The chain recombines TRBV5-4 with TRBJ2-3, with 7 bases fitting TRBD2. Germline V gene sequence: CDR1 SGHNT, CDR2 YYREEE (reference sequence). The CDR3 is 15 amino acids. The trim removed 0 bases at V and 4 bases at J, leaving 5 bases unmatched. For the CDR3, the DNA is TGTGCCAGCAGCTTGGAAGCGGGGCGGCCAGATACGCAGTATTTT. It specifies CASSLEAGRPDTQYF.

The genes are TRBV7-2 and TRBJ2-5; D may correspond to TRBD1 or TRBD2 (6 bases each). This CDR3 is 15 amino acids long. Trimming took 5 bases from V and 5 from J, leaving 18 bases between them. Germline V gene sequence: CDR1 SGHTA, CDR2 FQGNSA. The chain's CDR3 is CASSGGWGAGETQYF. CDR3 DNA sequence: TGTGCCAGCAGCGGGGGCTGGGGGGCCGGGGAGACCCAGTACTTC.

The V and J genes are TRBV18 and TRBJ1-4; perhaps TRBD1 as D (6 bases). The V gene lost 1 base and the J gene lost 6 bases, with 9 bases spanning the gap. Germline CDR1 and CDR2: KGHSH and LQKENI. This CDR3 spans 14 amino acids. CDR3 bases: TGTGCCAGCTCACCACGGGCAGGGGATGAAAAACTGTTTTTT. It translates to CASSPRAGDEKLFF.

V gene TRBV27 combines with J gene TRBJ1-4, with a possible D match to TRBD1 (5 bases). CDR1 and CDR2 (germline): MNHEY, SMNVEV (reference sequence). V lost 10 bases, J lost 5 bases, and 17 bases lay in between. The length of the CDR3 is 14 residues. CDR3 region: CATRTWGENEKLFF. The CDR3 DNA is TGTGCCACCCGGACATGGGGCGAAAATGAAAAACTGTTTTTT.

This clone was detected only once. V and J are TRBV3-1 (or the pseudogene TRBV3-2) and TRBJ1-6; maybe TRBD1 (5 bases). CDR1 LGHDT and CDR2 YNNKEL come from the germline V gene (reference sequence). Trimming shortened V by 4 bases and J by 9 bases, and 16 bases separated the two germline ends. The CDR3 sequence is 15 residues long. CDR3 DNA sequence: TGTGCCAGCAGCCGTACCGGGGGAATTGGTTCACCCCTCCACTTT. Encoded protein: CASSRTGGIGSPLHF.

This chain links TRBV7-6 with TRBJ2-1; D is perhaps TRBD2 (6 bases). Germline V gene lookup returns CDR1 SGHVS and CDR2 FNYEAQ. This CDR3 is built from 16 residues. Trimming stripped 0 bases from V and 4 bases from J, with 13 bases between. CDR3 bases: TGTGCCAGCAGCTTAGCGCTCGCGGGGCTTTACAATGAGCAGTTCTTC. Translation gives CASSLALAGLYNEQFF. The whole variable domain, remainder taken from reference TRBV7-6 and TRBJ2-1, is GAGVSQSPRYKVTKRGQDVALRCDPISGHVSLYWYRQALGQGPEFLTYFNYEAQQDKSGLPNDRFSAERPEGSISTLTIQRTEQRDSAMYRCASSLALAGLYNEQFFGPGTRLTVL.

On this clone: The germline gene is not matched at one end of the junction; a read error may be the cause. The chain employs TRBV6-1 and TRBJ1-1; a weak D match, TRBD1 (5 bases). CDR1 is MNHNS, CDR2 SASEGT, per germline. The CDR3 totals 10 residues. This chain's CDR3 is CASSDHDGAF. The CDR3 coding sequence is TGTGCCAGCAGTGACCACGACGGGGCGTTT.